This T cell receptor beta chain was sequenced for a study of spatial heterogeneity in lung cancer. Study background: Among detected sequences, beta-chain ones consistently exceeded alpha-chain ones in number. Raw sequencing reads included, on average, more than 9.5 appearances of each unique TCR and UMI combination.

From the 5' RACE reads, TCRdb called clonotypes with MiXCR, one entry per CDR3 protein. The sample yields more than 2,000 distinct CDR3 sequences, 4.4% seen once. This clonotype is large by share. As an off-target read in a library built for alpha chains, this beta chain has a frequency of little significance. The time point: sample taken at primary tumor resection. Unsorted whole RNA samples from tumor, nontumor lung or frozen PBMC were sequenced. The approximately 70 donors had untreated early-stage non-small cell lung cancer. V was trimmed by 0 bases and J by 0 bases, leaving 6 bases between them. The length of the CDR3 is 15 residues. Germline V CDR1 and CDR2: GTSNPN, SVGIG (reference sequence).

J is TRBJ2-6 and V is TRBV30; D remains unclear. The sample was normal lung tissue next to the tumor, taken at surgery. The TCR originated in a female donor with early-stage non-small cell lung cancer. The CDR3 DNA reads TGTGCCTGGAGTGTACTGGGCTCTGGGGCCAACGTCCTGACTTTC. Translated: CAWSVLGSGANVLTF.